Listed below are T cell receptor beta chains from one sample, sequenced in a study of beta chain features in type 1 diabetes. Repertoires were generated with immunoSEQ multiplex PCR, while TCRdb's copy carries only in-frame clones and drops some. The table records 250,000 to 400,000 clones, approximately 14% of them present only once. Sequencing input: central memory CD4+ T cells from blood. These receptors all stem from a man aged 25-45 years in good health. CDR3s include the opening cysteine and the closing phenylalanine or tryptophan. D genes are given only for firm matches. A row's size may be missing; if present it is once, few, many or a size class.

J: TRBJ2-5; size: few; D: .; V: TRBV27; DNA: TGTGCCAGCAGTAGGGAGCGGTGGGAGACCCAGTACTTC; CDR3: CASSRERWETQYF
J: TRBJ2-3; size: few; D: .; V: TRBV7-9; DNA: TGTGCCAGCAGCCGACCATACCCCCCATCAGATACGCAGTATTTT; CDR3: CASSRPYPPSDTQYF
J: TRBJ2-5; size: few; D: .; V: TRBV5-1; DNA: TGCGCCAGCAGCCCAGGGACTCTATTCCGCCAAGAGACCCAGTACTTC; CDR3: CASSPGTLFRQETQYF
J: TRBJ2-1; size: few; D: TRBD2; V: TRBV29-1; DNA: TGCAGCGTTGCCTACTCCGGGACTAAATCCTACAATGAGCAGTTCTTC; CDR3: CSVAYSGTKSYNEQFF
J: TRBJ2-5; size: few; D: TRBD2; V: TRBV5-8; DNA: TGTGCCAGCAGGATGGCGGGGGGCCAAGAGACCCAGTACTTC; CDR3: CASRMAGGQETQYF
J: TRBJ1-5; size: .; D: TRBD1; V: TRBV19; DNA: TGTGCCAGTAGTAGATTGGGACAGGGGACGAATCAGCCCCAGCATTTT; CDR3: CASSRLGQGTNQPQHF
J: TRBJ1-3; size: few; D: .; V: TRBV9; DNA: TGTGCCAGCAGCGTATCTCCCGGGGGCTCTGGAAACACCATATATTTT; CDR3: CASSVSPGGSGNTIYF
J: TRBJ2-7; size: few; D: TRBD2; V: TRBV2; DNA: TGTGCCAGCACACCTTTCCCGGGACTAGCGTGTGAGCAGTACTTC; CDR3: CASTPFPGLACEQYF
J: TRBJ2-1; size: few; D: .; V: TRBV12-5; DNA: TGTGCTAGTGGTTTGCGGACCCCCCTGGGGGAGGAGCAGTTCTTC; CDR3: CASGLRTPLGEEQFF
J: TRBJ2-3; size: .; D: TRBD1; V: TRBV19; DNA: TGTGCCAGTAGTTCAGGACAGGGAACGGTAGATACGCAGTATTTT; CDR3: CASSSGQGTVDTQYF
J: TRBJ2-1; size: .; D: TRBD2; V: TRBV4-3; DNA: TGCGCCAGCACCTCAGAGGGAGGGAGGGCGGTGAATGAGCAGTTCTTC; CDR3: CASTSEGGRAVNEQFF
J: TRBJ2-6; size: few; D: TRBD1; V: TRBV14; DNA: TGTGCCAGCAGCCCGAACCCCGGGACAGTCCCTGGGGCCAACGTCCTGACTTTC; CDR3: CASSPNPGTVPGANVLTF
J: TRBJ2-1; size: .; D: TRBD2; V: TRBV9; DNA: TGTGCCAGCAGCGTAGTGGGATTAGCGGGAGGGCCATATGAGCAGTTCTTC; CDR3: CASSVVGLAGGPYEQFF
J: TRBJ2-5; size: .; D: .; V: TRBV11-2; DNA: TGTGCCAGCAGCCAATTTTTAGAGACCCAGTACTTC; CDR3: CASSQFLETQYF
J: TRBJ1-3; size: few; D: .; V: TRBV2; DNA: TGTGCCAGCAGTGTGGCAGTCTCTGGAAACACCATATATTTT; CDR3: CASSVAVSGNTIYF
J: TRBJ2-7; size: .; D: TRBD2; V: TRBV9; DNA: TGTGCCAGCAGCGTGAGCGGGGCCCTGACCTACGAGCAGTACTTC; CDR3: CASSVSGALTYEQYF
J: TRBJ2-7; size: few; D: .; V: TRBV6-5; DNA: TGTGCCAGCAGACAGACAGGTAACTCCTACGAGCAGTACTTC; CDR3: CASRQTGNSYEQYF
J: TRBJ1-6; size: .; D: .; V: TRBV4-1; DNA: TGCGCCAGCAAAGCCCCTGTACTAGGTTCACCCCTCCACTTT; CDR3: CASKAPVLGSPLHF
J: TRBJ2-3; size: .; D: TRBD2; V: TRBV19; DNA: TGTGCCAGTAGGTCAGGTAGCGGGATCCCAGATACGCAGTATTTT; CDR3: CASRSGSGIPDTQYF
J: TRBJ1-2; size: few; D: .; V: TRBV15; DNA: TGTGCCACCAGCAGCCCAGTGTTCTATGGCTACACCTTC; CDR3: CATSSPVFYGYTF
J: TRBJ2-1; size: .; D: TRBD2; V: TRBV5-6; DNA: TGTGCCAGCATGGAAAACTTGGGGACTAGGCTTTTCAATGAGCAGTTCTTC; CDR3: CASMENLGTRLFNEQFF
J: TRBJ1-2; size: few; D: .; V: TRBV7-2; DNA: TGTGCCAGCAGCTCCCGGGACAAAGGTGGCTACACCTTC; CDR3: CASSSRDKGGYTF
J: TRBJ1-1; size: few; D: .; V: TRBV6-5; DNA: TGTGCCAGCAGGACAAGTATGAACACTGAAGCTTTCTTT; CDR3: CASRTSMNTEAFF
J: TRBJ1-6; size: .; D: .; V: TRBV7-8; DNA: TGTGCCAGCAGCTTAGGCGGGAATAATTCACCCCTCCACTTT; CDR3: CASSLGGNNSPLHF
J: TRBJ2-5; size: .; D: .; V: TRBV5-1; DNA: TGCGCCAGCAGCTTGGAGGCGACGGGAGAGACCCAGTACTTC; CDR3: CASSLEATGETQYF
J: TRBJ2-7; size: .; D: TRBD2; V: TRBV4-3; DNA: TGCGCCAGCAGCCAAGCCCTACTAGCGGGGCTCAACTACGAGCAGTACTTC; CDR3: CASSQALLAGLNYEQYF
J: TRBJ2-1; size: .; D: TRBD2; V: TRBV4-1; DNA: TGCGCCAGCAGCCACGGTCCTAGCGGGGCGTACAATGAGCAGTTCTTC; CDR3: CASSHGPSGAYNEQFF
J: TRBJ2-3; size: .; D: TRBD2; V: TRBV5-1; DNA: TGCGCCAGCACCTCGGGACTAGCGGGATTTGGTTTAACAGATACGCAGTATTTT; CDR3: CASTSGLAGFGLTDTQYF
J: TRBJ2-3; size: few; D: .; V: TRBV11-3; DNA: TGTGCCAGCAGCCGGGGCCCCCCCACAGATACGCAGTATTTT; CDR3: CASSRGPPTDTQYF
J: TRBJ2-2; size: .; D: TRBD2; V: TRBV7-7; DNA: TGTGCTAGCAGCTTAAGTGGGCTAGCGGGAGGCGGGGAGCTGTTTTTT; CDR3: CASSLSGLAGGGELFF
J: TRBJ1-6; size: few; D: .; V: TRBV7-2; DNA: TGTGCCAGCAGCTCTCTCCTCCAGGGAAATTCACCCCTCCACTTT; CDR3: CASSSLLQGNSPLHF
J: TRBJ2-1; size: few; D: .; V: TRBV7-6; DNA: TGTGCCAGCAGCACGACTAGTCGCGATGAGCAGTTCTTC; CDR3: CASSTTSRDEQFF
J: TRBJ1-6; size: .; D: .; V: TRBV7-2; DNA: TGTGCCAGCAGCTTAGGACGGGACATGAGTTCACCCCTCCACTTT; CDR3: CASSLGRDMSSPLHF
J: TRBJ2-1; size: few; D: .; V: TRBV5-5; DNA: TGTGCCAGCAGCTTCGGAGGGGAAGAGCAGTTCTTC; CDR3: CASSFGGEEQFF
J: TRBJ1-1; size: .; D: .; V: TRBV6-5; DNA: TGTGCCAGCAGTTATACCGGGACGGCGAACACTGAAGCTTTCTTT; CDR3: CASSYTGTANTEAFF
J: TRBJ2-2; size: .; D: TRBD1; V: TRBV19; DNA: TGTGCCAGTATGCGGACAGGGGGCACCGGGGAGCTGTTTTTT; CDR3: CASMRTGGTGELFF
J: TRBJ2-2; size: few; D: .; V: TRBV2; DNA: TGTGCCAGCACCCAGGACCCAAAGTCCGGGGAGCTGTTTTTT; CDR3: CASTQDPKSGELFF
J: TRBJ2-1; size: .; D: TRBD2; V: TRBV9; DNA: TGTGCCAGCAGCGTATTTTCTAGCGGCAATGAGCAGTTCTTC; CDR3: CASSVFSSGNEQFF
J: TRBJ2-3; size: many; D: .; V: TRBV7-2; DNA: TGTGCCAGCAGCTTAGCCGGGTGGACAGATACGCAGTATTTT; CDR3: CASSLAGWTDTQYF
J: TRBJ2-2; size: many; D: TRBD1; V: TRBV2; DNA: TGTGCCAGCAGTGAGCAGGGGACAGGGACCGGAATTGGCGGGGAGCTGTTTTTT; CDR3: CASSEQGTGTGIGGELFF
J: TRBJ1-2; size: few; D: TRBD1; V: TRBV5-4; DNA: TGTGCCAGCAGCCAAAACAGGGGGGGCTATGGCTACACCTTC; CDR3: CASSQNRGGYGYTF
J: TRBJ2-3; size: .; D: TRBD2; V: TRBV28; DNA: TGTGCCAGCCGTAGTACCGGGACTAACACAGATACGCAGTATTTT; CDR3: CASRSTGTNTDTQYF
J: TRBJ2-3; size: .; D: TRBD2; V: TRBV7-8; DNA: TGTGCCAGCAGTTCCGGGACTAGCGGGGGGTTCACAGATACGCAGTATTTT; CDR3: CASSSGTSGGFTDTQYF
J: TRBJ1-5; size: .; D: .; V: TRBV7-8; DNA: TGTGCCAGCAGCTTAGCTTGGGACGGTGATAGCAATCAGCCCCAGCATTTT; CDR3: CASSLAWDGDSNQPQHF
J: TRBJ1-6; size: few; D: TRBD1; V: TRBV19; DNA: TGTGCCAGTAGCTACACAAATCCGGGACAGGATAATTCACCCCTCCACTTT; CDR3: CASSYTNPGQDNSPLHF
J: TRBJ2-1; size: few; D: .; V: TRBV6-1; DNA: TGTGCCAGCAGTGTCAACTCCTACAATGAGCAGTTCTTC; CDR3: CASSVNSYNEQFF
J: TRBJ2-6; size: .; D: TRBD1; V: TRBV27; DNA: TGTGCCAGCAGTTTCGTCGGACAGGGTCGCACCGGGGCCAACGTCCTGACTTTC; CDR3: CASSFVGQGRTGANVLTF
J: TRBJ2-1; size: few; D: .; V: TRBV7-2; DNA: TGTGCCAGCAGCTTAGCCGGTCGGTCGTACAATGAGCAGTTCTTC; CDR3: CASSLAGRSYNEQFF
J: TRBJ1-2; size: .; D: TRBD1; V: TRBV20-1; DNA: TGCAGTGTTCAGGGGGGATATGGCTACACCTTC; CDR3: CSVQGGYGYTF
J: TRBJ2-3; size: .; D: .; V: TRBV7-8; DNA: TGTGCCAGCCGCGCCCCGCTGGGGGATACGCAGTATTTT; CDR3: CASRAPLGDTQYF